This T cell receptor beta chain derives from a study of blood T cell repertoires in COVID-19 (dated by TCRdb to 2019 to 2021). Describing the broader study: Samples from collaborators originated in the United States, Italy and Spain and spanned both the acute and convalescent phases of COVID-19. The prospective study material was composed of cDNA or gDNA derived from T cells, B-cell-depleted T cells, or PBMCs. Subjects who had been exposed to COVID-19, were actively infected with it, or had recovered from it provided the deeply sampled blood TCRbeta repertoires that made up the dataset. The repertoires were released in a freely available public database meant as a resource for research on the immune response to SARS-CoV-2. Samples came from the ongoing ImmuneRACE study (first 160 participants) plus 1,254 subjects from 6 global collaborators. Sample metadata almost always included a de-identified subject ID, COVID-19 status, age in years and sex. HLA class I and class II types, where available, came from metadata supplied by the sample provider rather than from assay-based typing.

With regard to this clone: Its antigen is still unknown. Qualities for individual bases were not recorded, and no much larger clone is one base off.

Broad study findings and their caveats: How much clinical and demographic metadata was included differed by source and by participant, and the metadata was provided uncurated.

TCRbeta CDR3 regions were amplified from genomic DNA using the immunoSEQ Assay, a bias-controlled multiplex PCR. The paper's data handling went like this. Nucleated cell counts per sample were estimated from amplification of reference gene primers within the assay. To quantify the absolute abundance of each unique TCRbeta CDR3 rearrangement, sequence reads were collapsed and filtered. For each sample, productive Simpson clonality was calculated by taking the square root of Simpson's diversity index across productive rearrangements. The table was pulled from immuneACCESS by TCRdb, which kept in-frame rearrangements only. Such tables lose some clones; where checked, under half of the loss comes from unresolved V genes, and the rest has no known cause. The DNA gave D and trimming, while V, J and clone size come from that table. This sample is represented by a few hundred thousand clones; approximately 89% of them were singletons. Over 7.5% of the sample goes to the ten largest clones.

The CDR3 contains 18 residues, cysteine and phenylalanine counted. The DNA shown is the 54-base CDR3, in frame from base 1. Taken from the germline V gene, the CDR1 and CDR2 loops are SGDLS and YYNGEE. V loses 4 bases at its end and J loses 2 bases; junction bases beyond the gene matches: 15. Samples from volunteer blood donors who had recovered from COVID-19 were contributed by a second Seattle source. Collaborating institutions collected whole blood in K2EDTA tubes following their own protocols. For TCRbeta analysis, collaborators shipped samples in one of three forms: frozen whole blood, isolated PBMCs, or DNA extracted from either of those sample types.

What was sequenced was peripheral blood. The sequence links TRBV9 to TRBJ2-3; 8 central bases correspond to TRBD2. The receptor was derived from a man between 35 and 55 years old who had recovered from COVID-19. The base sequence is TGTGCCAGCAGCAAGACAACGAGGGTAGCGGGGATCACAGATACGCAGTATTTT. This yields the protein CASSKTTRVAGITDTQYF.